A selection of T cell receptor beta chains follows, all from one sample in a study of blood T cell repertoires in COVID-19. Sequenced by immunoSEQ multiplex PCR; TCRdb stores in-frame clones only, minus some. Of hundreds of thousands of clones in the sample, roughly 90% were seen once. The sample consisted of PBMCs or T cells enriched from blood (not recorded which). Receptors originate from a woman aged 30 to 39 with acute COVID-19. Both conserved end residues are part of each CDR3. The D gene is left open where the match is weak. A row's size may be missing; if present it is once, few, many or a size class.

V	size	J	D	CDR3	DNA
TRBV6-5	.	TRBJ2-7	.	CASSYSGAGSYEQYF	TGTGCCAGCAGTTACTCAGGGGCTGGGTCCTACGAGCAGTACTTC
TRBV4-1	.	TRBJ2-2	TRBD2	CASSQDHGGGNTGELFF	TGCGCCAGCAGCCAAGATCACGGCGGGGGGAACACCGGGGAGCTGTTTTTT
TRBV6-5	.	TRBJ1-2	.	CASSDSLGGNGYTF	TGTGCCAGCAGTGACTCTCTTGGGGGCAATGGCTACACCTTC
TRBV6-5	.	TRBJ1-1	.	CASSYRQAQRAFF	TGTGCCAGCAGTTACCGACAGGCCCAGAGGGCTTTCTTT
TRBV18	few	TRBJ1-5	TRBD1	CASSPPGTGGPQPQHF	TGTGCCAGCTCACCCCCAGGGACAGGGGGCCCTCAGCCCCAGCATTTT
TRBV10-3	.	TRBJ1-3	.	CAKGQPDAGNTIYF	TGTGCCAAAGGACAGCCTGATGCTGGAAACACCATATATTTT
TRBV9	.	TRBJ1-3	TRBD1	CASSGGQDASGNTIYF	TGTGCCAGCAGCGGGGGACAGGATGCCTCTGGAAACACCATATATTTT
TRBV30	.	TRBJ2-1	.	CAWSVQGYYNEQFF	TGTGCCTGGAGTGTACAGGGTTATTACAATGAGCAGTTCTTC
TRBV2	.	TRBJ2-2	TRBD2	CASSELAGVTGELFF	TGTGCCAGCAGTGAACTAGCGGGGGTTACCGGGGAGCTGTTTTTT
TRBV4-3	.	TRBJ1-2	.	CASSQGTANYGYTF	TGCGCCAGCAGCCAAGGGACAGCTAACTATGGCTACACCTTC
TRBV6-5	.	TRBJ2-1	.	CASSYSGLSYNEQFF	TGTGCCAGCAGTTACTCGGGACTCTCCTACAATGAGCAGTTCTTC
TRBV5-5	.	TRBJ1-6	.	CASSFGQGRSYNSPLHF	TGTGCCAGCAGCTTTGGTCAGGGCCGCTCCTATAATTCACCCCTCCACTTT
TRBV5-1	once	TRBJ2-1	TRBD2	CASSLAQRGYNEQFF	TGCGCCAGCAGCTTGGCCCAGCGGGGCTACAATGAGCAGTTCTTC
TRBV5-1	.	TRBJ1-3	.	CASSLGQGNTIYF	TGCGCCAGCAGCTTGGGGCAGGGAAACACCATATATTTT
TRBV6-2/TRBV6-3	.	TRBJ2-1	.	CASSYAATGNEQFF	TGTGCCAGCAGTTACGCCGCTACAGGGAATGAGCAGTTCTTC
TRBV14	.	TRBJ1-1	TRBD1	CASSQVTTGENTEAFF	TGTGCCAGCAGCCAAGTCACGACAGGGGAGAACACTGAAGCTTTCTTT
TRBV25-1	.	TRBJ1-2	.	CASSEGGGYGYTF	TGTGCCAGCAGTGAAGGCGGGGGCTATGGCTACACCTTC
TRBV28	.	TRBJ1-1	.	CASTITGNTEAFF	TGTGCCAGCACCATCACAGGGAACACTGAAGCTTTCTTT
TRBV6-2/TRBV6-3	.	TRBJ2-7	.	CASSKAVPYEQYF	TGTGCCAGCAGTAAAGCGGTGCCCTACGAGCAGTACTTC
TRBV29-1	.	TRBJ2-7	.	CSVEASYEQYF	TGCAGCGTTGAGGCCTCCTACGAGCAGTACTTC
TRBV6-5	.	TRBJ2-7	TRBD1	CASIFQDRGPGEQYF	TGTGCCAGCATCTTTCAGGACAGGGGACCAGGTGAGCAGTACTTC
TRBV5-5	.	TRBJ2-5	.	CASTPTGLETQYF	TGTGCCAGCACACCCACAGGGTTAGAGACCCAGTACTTC
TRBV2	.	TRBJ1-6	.	CASSATDAHNSPLHF	TGTGCCAGCAGTGCGACAGACGCCCATAATTCACCCCTCCACTTT